A selection of T cell receptor beta chains follows, all from one sample in a study of patients and donors after allogeneic stem cell transplantation. Using its own MiXCR run on the RT-PCR reads, TCRdb lists one record per CDR3 protein. The sample includes about 39,000 distinct CDR3 sequences, roughly 30% of them seen just once. Source material: blood, either unsorted or a sorted T cell fraction (not recorded which). The source is a human donor who was either an allogeneic HSCT recipient or a stem cell or donor lymphocyte infusion donor (not recorded which). It is not recorded whose cells these are; they may come from a transplant donor. CDR3s include the opening cysteine and the closing phenylalanine or tryptophan. D genes are given only for firm matches. Not all rows give a size; the values are once, few, many and, for expanded clones, a class.

-,TRBV28,TRBJ1-6,few,TGTGCCAGCAGTTTTATTGGGAGCTCCTATAATTCACCCCTCCACTTT,CASSFIGSSYNSPLHF
-,TRBV4-2,TRBJ1-2,few,TGTGCCAGCAGCTCCTCGGGCCCCGAGGACTATGGCTACACCTTC,CASSSSGPEDYGYTF
-,TRBV9,TRBJ1-3,few,TGTGCCAGCAGCTCCGGGACGGCTTTATCTGGAAACACCATATATTTT,CASSSGTALSGNTIYF
-,TRBV20-1,TRBJ1-2,many,TGCAGTACCGAGGCCCGTACGGGAGGCTACACCTTC,CSTEARTGGYTF
-,TRBV29-1,TRBJ1-2,many,TGCAGCGCATGGGTCCCCAATTACTATGGCTACACCTTC,CSAWVPNYYGYTF
TRBD2,TRBV20-1,TRBJ2-1,-,TGCAGTGCTAGCGGCCTCGGGACTAGCGGGAGAAATGAGCAGTTCTTC,CSASGLGTSGRNEQFF
-,TRBV27,TRBJ2-1,few,TGTGCCAGCAGTTGGAGGGGGGAGGGCCCCTACAATGAGCAGTTCTTC,CASSWRGEGPYNEQFF
-,TRBV12-5,TRBJ1-1,many,TGTGCTAGTGGTTTCACCCCCGGAACCGAAGCTTTCTTT,CASGFTPGTEAFF
TRBD2,TRBV5-5,TRBJ2-2,few,TGTGCCAGCAGCCCTCCGGGGGGGCAAAACGGGGAGCTGTTTTTT,CASSPPGGQNGELFF
-,TRBV7-2,TRBJ1-1,-,TGTGCCAGCAGCTCCTCCAGGGGCGATTACACTGAAGCTTTCTTT,CASSSSRGDYTEAFF
-,TRBV4-1,TRBJ2-1,few,TGCGCCAGCAGCCAAGTCCAGCAGCTAAACAATGAGCAGTTCTTC,CASSQVQQLNNEQFF
-,TRBV7-2,TRBJ1-2,few,TGTGCCAGCAGCTTACCGCTTGGATCTGGCTACACCTTC,CASSLPLGSGYTF
-,TRBV7-7,TRBJ2-1,-,TGTGCTAGCAGCCCCGGACCCGATTACAATGAGCAGTTCTTC,CASSPGPDYNEQFF
-,TRBV7-2,TRBJ2-1,few,TGTGCCAGCAGCTTAAACAGGGTCCGTGAGCAGTTCTTC,CASSLNRVREQFF
-,TRBV4-3,TRBJ1-1,few,TGCGCCAGCAGCCAAGGCTACACATTCCGGAACACTGAAGCTTTCTTT,CASSQGYTFRNTEAFF
-,TRBV3-1,TRBJ2-5,-,TGTGCCAGCAGCCCATTACTCGCGACCCAGTACTTC,CASSPLLATQYF
-,TRBV28,TRBJ2-2,few,TGTGCCAGCAGTCCCCGGGGAGGGAACACCGGGGAGCTGTTTTTT,CASSPRGGNTGELFF
TRBD2,TRBV7-2,TRBJ2-1,once,TGTGCCAGCAGCCCCGAGACTAGCGGCTACAATGAGCAGTTCTTC,CASSPETSGYNEQFF
-,TRBV12-3/TRBV12-4,TRBJ1-2,many,TGTGCCAGCAGCTTAGGCTACGGCTACACCTTC,CASSLGYGYTF
TRBD2,TRBV9,TRBJ2-7,-,TGTGCCAGCAGCGGGGGACTAGCGGGAGTCGCCTACGAGCAGTACTTC,CASSGGLAGVAYEQYF
-,TRBV4-3,TRBJ1-1,many,TGCGCCAGCAGCCAGGCACACAGGGAATCCACTGAAGCTTTCTTT,CASSQAHRESTEAFF
TRBD2,TRBV20-1,TRBJ2-1,-,TGCAGTGCTAGAGGGACTAGCGGACTCAATGAGCAGTTCTTC,CSARGTSGLNEQFF
-,TRBV4-3,TRBJ1-6,-,TGCGCCAGCAGCCCCTTCGGGGTATCAGGGGAGGAAAGGAATTCACCCCTCCACTTT,CASSPFGVSGEERNSPLHF
-,TRBV5-4,TRBJ2-2,-,TGTGCCAGCAGCTTGGGACCAGCGAGTAACACCGGGGAGCTGTTTTTT,CASSLGPASNTGELFF
-,TRBV20-1,TRBJ2-2,-,TGCAGTGCTAGGGGGTATAGGGTCCCAGGGACCGGGGAGCTGTTTTTT,CSARGYRVPGTGELFF
-,TRBV7-8,TRBJ1-4,-,TGTGCCAGCAGCCAAGGGACCGGCTATGAAAAACTGTTTTTT,CASSQGTGYEKLFF
-,TRBV7-7,TRBJ1-1,-,TGTGCTAGCAGTTTAACCGGCGACACCGAAGCTTTCTTT,CASSLTGDTEAFF
-,TRBV6-5,TRBJ1-2,-,TGTGCCAGCAGTCCACTTATGGGTGGCTACACCTTC,CASSPLMGGYTF
-,TRBV6-5,TRBJ1-5,many,TGTGCCAGCAGTTACTCGGCGGCAGGAGGCCAGCCCCAGCATTTT,CASSYSAAGGQPQHF
TRBD2,TRBV7-7,TRBJ2-2,-,TGTGCTAGCAGCTCGGGACTAGCGGCCACCGGGGAGCTGTTTTTT,CASSSGLAATGELFF
TRBD1,TRBV7-6,TRBJ1-2,-,TGTGCCAGCAGCGAAGGGACAGGGGTCTATGGCTACACCTTC,CASSEGTGVYGYTF
TRBD2,TRBV5-5,TRBJ2-1,-,TGTGCCAGCAGCCCTAGACTAGCCCGATACAATGAGCAGTTCTTC,CASSPRLARYNEQFF
-,TRBV12-3/TRBV12-4,TRBJ2-3,-,TGTGCCAGCAGTTTCATAACTGCGACAGATACGCAGTATTTT,CASSFITATDTQYF
-,TRBV12-3/TRBV12-4,TRBJ1-5,-,TGTGCCAGCAGTTTGGGCAGGGGCGCTCAGCCCCAGCATTTT,CASSLGRGAQPQHF
TRBD2,TRBV29-1,TRBJ2-1,few,TGCAGCGTTGCGGGAGGGGTGTACAATGAGCAGTTCTTC,CSVAGGVYNEQFF
-,TRBV20-1,TRBJ2-3,few,TGCAGTGCTAGAACGCCCGGAGGGGACACAGATACGCAGTATTTT,CSARTPGGDTDTQYF
TRBD1,TRBV28,TRBJ1-6,-,TGTGCCAGCAGTCCAGGGGGCTGGAGCTCCTATAATTCACCCCTCCACTTT,CASSPGGWSSYNSPLHF
-,TRBV5-1,TRBJ1-2,few,TGCGCCAGCAGCTTACTTGACGGTGGCTACACCTTC,CASSLLDGGYTF
TRBD1,TRBV12-3/TRBV12-4,TRBJ1-2,many,TGTGCCAGCAGTTCCTACAGGGGAGGTGGCTACACCTTC,CASSSYRGGGYTF
TRBD1,TRBV9,TRBJ2-5,-,TGTGCCAGCAGCCCCGACAGGGGGCAAGAGACCCAGTACTTC,CASSPDRGQETQYF
-,TRBV7-2,TRBJ1-1,many,TGTGCCAGCAGCTTAGGAGCATGGGGCACGAACACTGAAGCTTTCTTT,CASSLGAWGTNTEAFF
-,TRBV29-1,TRBJ1-2,few,TGCAGCGCGGAGGAAGAGGGCTACACCTTC,CSAEEEGYTF
TRBD1,TRBV5-1,TRBJ1-2,few,TGCGCCAGCAGCTTGGCTCAGGGGGCAAGCCATGGCTACACCTTC,CASSLAQGASHGYTF
TRBD2,TRBV2,TRBJ2-1,-,TGCGCCAGCAGAACCGGGACTAGCGGGAGCAATGAGCAGTTCTTC,CASRTGTSGSNEQFF
TRBD2,TRBV7-9,TRBJ2-3,few,TGTGCCAGCAGCTTAAGCCTAGCGGGAGCGGATACGCAGTATTTT,CASSLSLAGADTQYF
TRBD1,TRBV15,TRBJ1-1,few,TGTGCCACCAGCAGAGTACAGGGGATAACTGAAGCTTTCTTT,CATSRVQGITEAFF
TRBD1,TRBV11-3,TRBJ2-2,-,TGTGCCAGCAGTAGGACAGGGTGGAACAGGGCCGGGGAGCTGTTTTTT,CASSRTGWNRAGELFF
-,TRBV7-2,TRBJ2-5,-,TGTGCCAGCAGCTTAAACGTCAAGACCCAGTACTTC,CASSLNVKTQYF
-,TRBV6-2/TRBV6-3,TRBJ2-7,-,TGTGCCAGCAGTTACAACGGGGGTACCTACGAGCAGTACTTC,CASSYNGGTYEQYF
-,TRBV4-2,TRBJ1-3,-,TGTGCCAGCAGCCAAGATACTCATCGTGGCGGAAACACCATATATTTT,CASSQDTHRGGNTIYF